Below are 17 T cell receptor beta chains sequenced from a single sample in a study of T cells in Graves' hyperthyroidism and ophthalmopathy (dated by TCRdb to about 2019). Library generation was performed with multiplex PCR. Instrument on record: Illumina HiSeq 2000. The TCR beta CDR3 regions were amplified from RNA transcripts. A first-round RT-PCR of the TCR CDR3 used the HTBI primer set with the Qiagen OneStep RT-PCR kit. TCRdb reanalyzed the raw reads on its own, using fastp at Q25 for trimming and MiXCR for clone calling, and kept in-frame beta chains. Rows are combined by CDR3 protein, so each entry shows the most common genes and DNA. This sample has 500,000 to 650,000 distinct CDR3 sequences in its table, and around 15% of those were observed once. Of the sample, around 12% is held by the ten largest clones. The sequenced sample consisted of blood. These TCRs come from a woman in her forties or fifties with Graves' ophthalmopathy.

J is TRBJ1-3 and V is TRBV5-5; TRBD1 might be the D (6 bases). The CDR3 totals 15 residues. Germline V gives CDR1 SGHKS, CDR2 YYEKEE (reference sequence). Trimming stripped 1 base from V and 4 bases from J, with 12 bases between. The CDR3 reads CASSLHQTGGNTIYF. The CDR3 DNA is TGTGCCAGCAGCTTGCACCAGACAGGAGGAAACACCATATATTTT.

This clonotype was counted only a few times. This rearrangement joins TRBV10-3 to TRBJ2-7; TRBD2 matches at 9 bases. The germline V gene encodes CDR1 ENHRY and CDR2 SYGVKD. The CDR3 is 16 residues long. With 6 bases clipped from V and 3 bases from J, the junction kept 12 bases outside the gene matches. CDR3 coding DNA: TGTGCCATCAGCCAAGCTTCTAGCGGGATACTCTACGAGCAGTACTTC. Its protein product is CAISQASSGILYEQYF.

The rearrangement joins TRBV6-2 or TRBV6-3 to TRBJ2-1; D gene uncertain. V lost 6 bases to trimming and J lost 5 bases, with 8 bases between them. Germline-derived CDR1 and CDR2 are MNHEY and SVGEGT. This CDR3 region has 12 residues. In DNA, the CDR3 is TGTGCCAGCAGCCTACACCACAATGAGCAGTTCTTC. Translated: CASSLHHNEQFF.

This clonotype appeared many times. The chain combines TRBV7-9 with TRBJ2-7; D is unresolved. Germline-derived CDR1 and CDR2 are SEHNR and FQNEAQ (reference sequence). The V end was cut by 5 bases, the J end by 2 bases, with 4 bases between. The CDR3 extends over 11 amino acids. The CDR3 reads CASSETYEQYF. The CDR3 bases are TGTGCCAGCAGCGAAACCTACGAGCAGTACTTC.

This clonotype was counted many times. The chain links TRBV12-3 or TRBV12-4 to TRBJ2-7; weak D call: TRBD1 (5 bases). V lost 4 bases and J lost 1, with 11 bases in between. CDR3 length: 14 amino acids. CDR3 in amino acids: CASSWQGASYEQYF. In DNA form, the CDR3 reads TGTGCCAGCAGTTGGCAGGGTGCGTCCTACGAGCAGTACTTC.

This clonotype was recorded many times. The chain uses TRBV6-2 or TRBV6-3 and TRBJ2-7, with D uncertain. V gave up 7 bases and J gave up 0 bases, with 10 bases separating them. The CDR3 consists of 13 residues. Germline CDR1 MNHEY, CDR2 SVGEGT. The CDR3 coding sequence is TGTGCCAGCAACCCATTATACTCCTACGAGCAGTACTTC. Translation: CASNPLYSYEQYF.

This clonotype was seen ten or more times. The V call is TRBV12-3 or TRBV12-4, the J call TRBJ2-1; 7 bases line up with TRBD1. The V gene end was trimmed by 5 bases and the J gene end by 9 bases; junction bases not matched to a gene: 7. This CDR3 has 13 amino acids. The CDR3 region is CASSPRQGGEQFF. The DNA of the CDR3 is TGTGCCAGCAGTCCCCGACAGGGTGGTGAGCAGTTCTTC.

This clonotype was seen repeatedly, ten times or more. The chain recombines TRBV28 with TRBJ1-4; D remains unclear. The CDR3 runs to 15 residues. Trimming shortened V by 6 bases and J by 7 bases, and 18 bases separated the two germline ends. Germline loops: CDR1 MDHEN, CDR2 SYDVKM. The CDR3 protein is CASRRKEQWGEKLFF. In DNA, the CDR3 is TGTGCCAGCAGACGTAAGGAGCAATGGGGTGAAAAACTGTTTTTT.

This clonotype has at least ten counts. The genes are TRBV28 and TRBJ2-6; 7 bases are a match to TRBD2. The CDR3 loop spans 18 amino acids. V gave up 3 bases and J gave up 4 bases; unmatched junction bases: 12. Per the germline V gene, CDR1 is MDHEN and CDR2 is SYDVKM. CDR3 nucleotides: TGTGCCAGCAGTTTCAGTGGGAGGGGAAGTAGAGGGGCCAACGTCCTGACTTTC. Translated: CASSFSGRGSRGANVLTF.

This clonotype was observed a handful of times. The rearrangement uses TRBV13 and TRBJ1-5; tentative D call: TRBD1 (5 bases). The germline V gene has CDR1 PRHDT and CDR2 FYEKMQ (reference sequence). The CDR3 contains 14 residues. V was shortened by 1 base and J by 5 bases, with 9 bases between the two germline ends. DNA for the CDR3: TGTGCCAGCAGCTTAGCCGGGGACCATCAGCCCCAGCATTTT. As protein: CASSLAGDHQPQHF.

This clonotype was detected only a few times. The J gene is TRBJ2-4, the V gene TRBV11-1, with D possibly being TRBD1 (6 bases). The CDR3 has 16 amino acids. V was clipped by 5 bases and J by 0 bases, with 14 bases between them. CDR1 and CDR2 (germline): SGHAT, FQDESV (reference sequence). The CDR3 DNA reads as TGTGCCAGCAGCCTTGGACAGACGCTAGCCAAAAACATTCAGTACTTC. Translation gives CASSLGQTLAKNIQYF. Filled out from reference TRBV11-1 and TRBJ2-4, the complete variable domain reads EAEVAQSPRYKITEKSQAVAFWCDPISGHATLYWYRQILGQGPELLVQFQDESVVDDSQLPKDRFSAERLKGVDSTLKIQPAELGDSAMYLCASSLGQTLAKNIQYFGAGTRLSVL.

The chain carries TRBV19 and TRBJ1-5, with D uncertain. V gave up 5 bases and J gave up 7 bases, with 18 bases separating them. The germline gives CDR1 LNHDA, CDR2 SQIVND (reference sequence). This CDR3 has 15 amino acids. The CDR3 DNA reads TGTGCCAGTAGTCCCTGGGCAAACGCTAGGCAGCCCCAGCATTTT. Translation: CASSPWANARQPQHF.

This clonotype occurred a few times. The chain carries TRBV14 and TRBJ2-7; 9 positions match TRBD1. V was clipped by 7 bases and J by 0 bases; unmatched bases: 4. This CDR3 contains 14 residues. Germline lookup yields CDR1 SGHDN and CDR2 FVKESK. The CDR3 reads CASTGTGSSYEQYF. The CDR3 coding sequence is TGTGCCAGCACCGGGACAGGGAGCTCCTACGAGCAGTACTTC.

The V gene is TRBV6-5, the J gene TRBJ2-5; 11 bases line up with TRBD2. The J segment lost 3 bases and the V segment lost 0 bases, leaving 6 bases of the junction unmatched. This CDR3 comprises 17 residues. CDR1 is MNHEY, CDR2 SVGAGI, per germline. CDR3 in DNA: TGTGCCAGCAGTTACTCGTTTTTGGGACTAGCGGAAGAGACCCAGTACTTC. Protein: CASSYSFLGLAEETQYF.

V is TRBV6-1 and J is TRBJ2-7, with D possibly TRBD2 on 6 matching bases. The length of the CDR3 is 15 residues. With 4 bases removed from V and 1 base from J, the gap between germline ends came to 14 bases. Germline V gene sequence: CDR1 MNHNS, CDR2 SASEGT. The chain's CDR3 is CASSAGGTISYEQYF. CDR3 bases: TGTGCCAGCAGTGCCGGAGGGACCATTTCCTACGAGCAGTACTTC.

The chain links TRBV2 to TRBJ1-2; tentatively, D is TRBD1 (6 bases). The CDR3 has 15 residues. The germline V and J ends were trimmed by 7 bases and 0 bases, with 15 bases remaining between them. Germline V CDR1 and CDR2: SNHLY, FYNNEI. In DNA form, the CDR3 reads TGTGCCAGCAAGGGGCCAACAGGGCCTAACTATGGCTACACCTTC. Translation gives CASKGPTGPNYGYTF.

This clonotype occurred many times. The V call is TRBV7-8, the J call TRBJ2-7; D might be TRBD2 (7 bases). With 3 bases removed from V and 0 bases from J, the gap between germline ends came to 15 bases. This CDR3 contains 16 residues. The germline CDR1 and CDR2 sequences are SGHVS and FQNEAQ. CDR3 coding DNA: TGTGCCAGCAGCTTTGGGGGAGGGGGGAGCTCCTACGAGCAGTACTTC. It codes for CASSFGGGGSSYEQYF.